Detailed here is one TCR beta chain. The antigen is unknown. Germline values: CDR1 SGDLS, CDR2 YYNGEE. Losses at the gene ends were 4 bases for V and 2 bases for J; bases not matched to a gene: 8. There are 17 residues in the CDR3. The sample comes from a study of blood T cells in healthy people across ages. Primers used in a second PCR of roughly 6 to 11 cycles were a sample-barcoded 5' primer and a J-beta primer mix. Each cDNA molecule was tagged by a template-switch adaptor with 12 random nucleotides. A minimum of 2.5 million CDR3-containing paired-end reads was obtained for each sample. TCRdb processed the 5' RACE reads anew with MiXCR; each CDR3 protein has one entry. Found here are approximately 600,000 distinct CDR3 sequences, roughly 53% of them singletons; the top ten hold roughly 34%. Points from the study as a whole: Donors of long life had a larger count of naive CD4+ cells and greater diversity than aged donors. It was held that the diversity estimates obtained from one million T cells were underestimates.

The sample comprised blood. The chain combines TRBV9 with TRBJ2-4; 11 positions agree with TRBD2. The TCR originated in a man between 60 and 75 years old in good health. This chain's CDR3 is CASSTPLAGETKNIQYF. The CDR3 DNA reads as TGTGCCAGCAGCACCCCACTAGCGGGGGAGACCAAAAACATTCAGTACTTC.